This TCR beta chain was documented in a study of blood T cell repertoires in COVID-19. At the level of the study: Collection of acute and convalescent COVID-19 samples took place in the United States, Italy and Spain. Sources were T cells, B-cell-depleted T cells, or PBMCs; the material itself was cDNA or gDNA.

This CDR3 contains 13 residues. Germline V gene sequence: CDR1 SGHAT, CDR2 FQNNGV. V was trimmed by 3 bases and J by 3 bases, leaving 9 bases between them. As processed by the authors: Researchers report that nucleated cell counts were estimated from reference gene primer amplification. Here immunoSEQ multiplex PCR was the method, and the copy in TCRdb shows in-frame clones only, minus some. The V and J calls and the clone size are those of that table, but D and trimming were determined from the DNA. The table includes under 45,000 clones, 86% detected once. This chain connects TRBV11-2 to TRBJ2-7, with D hard to call. Specimen: peripheral blood. The clonotype originates from a man aged 55 to 70 with active COVID-19. DNA of the CDR3: TGTGCCAGCAGCTTCGCGCTCGGCTACGAGCAGTACTTC. It yields the protein CASSFALGYEQYF.